This entry is about one TCR beta chain. Antigen: not known. The V end was cut by 5 bases, the J end by 4 bases, with 11 bases between. This CDR3 contains 13 residues. Stable disease denoted Graves' hyperthyroidism without ophthalmopathy progression within 18 months. Lactation, pregnancy, other autoimmune disease or uncontrolled infection excluded patients. The data originate from a study of T cells in Graves' hyperthyroidism and ophthalmopathy. For the study at large: Prior to any treatment, at the point of initial diagnosis, peripheral blood was collected.

Amplified TCR beta CDR3 regions came from RNA transcripts. A first-round RT-PCR of the TCR CDR3 used the HTBI primer set. TCRdb re-derived calls from the multiplex PCR reads in MiXCR, one entry per CDR3 protein. This sample yields around 99,000 distinct CDR3 sequences, of which about a sixth are seen a single time; around 44% belongs to the top ten. The study, taken as a whole, reports: Peripheral blood also featured most of the thyroid clonotypes expanded above 0.001.

This receptor was obtained from a woman aged 50 to 60 with Graves' hyperthyroidism. Specimen: blood. The chain couples TRBV12-3 or TRBV12-4 to TRBJ1-2; D unclear. The CDR3 spells CASSPPSGYGYTF. In DNA form, the CDR3 reads TGTGCCAGCAGTCCCCCTAGTGGCTATGGCTACACCTTC.